The 20 T cell receptor beta chains below come from one sample, sequenced in a study of T-cell memory formation after mild COVID-19. TCRdb independently ran MiXCR on the 5' RACE reads; one entry per CDR3 protein. The profile shows about 150,000 distinct CDR3 sequences, around 13% of them singletons. Material: PBMCs or a T cell subset sorted from them (not recorded which). Source of these receptors: an adult woman who had mild COVID-19 (a few samples of this study predate the infection). Cell type and time point are not known.

This chain connects TRBV5-1 to TRBJ2-6, with D possibly TRBD2 on 6 matching bases. Germline CDR1 SGHRS, CDR2 YFSETQ. Trimming stripped 1 base from V and 0 bases from J, with 20 bases between. This CDR3 has 20 amino acids. The CDR3 coding sequence is TGCGCCAGCAGCTTGAACGGTTGGGACTCCCCGAGCTCTGGGGCCAACGTCCTGACTTTC. Protein sequence: CASSLNGWDSPSSGANVLTF.

The rearrangement links TRBV7-9 to TRBJ1-2, with 8 nucleotides matching TRBD1. CDR3 length equals 15 residues. Germline loops: CDR1 SEHNR, CDR2 FQNEAQ (reference sequence). Trimming took 4 bases from V and 4 from J; bases not matched to a gene: 8. CDR3 coding DNA: TGTGCCAGCAGCTCCGGACAGGGTCAGGCCTATGGCTACACCTTC. It specifies CASSSGQGQAYGYTF.

This clonotype has a count of ten or more. This rearrangement joins TRBV7-2 to TRBJ2-5; 10 bases are a match to TRBD2. The junction had 4 bases not matched to a gene; V was cut back by 6 bases and J by 0 bases. From germline, CDR1 is SGHTA and CDR2 FQGNSA. The CDR3 is 15 residues long. In nucleotides, the CDR3 is TGTGCCAGCAGACCACTAGCGGGGTACCAAGAGACCCAGTACTTC. Its translation is CASRPLAGYQETQYF.

This clonotype was counted once. The chain has TRBV7-2 and TRBJ2-4; 7 bases line up with TRBD2. The CDR3 loop spans 15 amino acids. V shed 5 bases, J shed 1 base, and the junction held 5 bases outside the gene matches. Germline CDR1 is SGHTA and CDR2 is FQGNSA. The CDR3 spells CASSRDYGAKNIQYF. CDR3 sequence (DNA): TGTGCCAGCAGCAGGGACTACGGGGCCAAAAACATTCAGTACTTC.

To note about this clonotype: Its ends do not fully match the called genes, so a read error is possible. The CDR3 DNA reads TGCAGTGCGAGAGACAGGGGTCCCTATAATTCACCCCTCCACTTT. This gives the protein CSARDRGPYNSPLHF. The J gene is TRBJ1-6, the V gene TRBV20-1; 8 nucleotides agree with TRBD1. Germline values: CDR1 DFQATT, CDR2 SNEGSKA (reference sequence). CDR3 length equals 15 residues.

This clonotype was observed a handful of times. CDR3 loop: CASSYRVLYEKLFF. The CDR3, as DNA: TGTGCCAGCAGTTACAGGGTCTTGTATGAAAAACTGTTTTTT. The rearrangement links TRBV6-2 or TRBV6-3 to TRBJ1-4; no clear D gene. Germline V gene data show CDR1 as MNHEY and CDR2 as SVGEGT. The V end was cut by 2 bases, the J end by 6 bases, with 10 bases between. This CDR3 contains 14 residues.

This clonotype was counted only a few times. The chain carries TRBV12-3 or TRBV12-4 and TRBJ1-6, with TRBD1 as a possible D gene (5 bases). Trimming pared 3 bases from V and 14 bases from J, leaving 11 bases between. There are 12 residues in the CDR3. The CDR3 coding sequence is TGTGCCAGCAGTTTCGGGGGTGGCACCCTCCACTTT. This translates into CASSFGGGTLHF.

CDR3 in DNA: TGTGCCATCAGTGACCCAAACAGGGGTTCGCGGGAGACCCAGTACTTC. As protein: CAISDPNRGSRETQYF. V gene TRBV10-3 combines with J gene TRBJ2-5; 7 bases are a match to TRBD1. Per germline, CDR1 ENHRY and CDR2 SYGVKD. CDR3 length: 16 amino acids. The trim removed 3 bases at V and 5 bases at J, leaving 12 bases unmatched.

J is TRBJ2-7 and V is TRBV2; either TRBD1 or TRBD2 may supply D (6 bases each). CDR3 length equals 13 residues. The V gene lost 6 bases and the J gene lost 4 bases, with 13 bases spanning the gap. CDR1 is SNHLY and CDR2 is FYNNEI in the germline V gene. The CDR3 nucleotides are TGTGCCAGCAGGCCGGGGGCGGTGTACGAGCAGTACTTC. Encoded protein: CASRPGAVYEQYF.

V and J are TRBV9 and TRBJ2-7; the D gene is possibly TRBD2 (5 bases). Germline CDR1 reads SGDLS; CDR2 reads YYNGEE. The CDR3 contains 18 residues. V was cut by 1 base and J by 0 bases, with 20 bases left in between. The CDR3 reads CASSVYASSSLSSYEQYF. The CDR3 DNA reads TGTGCCAGCAGCGTATACGCTAGCAGCTCCCTCAGCTCCTACGAGCAGTACTTC. Full variable domain (missing parts from reference TRBV9 and TRBJ2-7): DSGVTQTPKHLITATGQRVTLRCSPRSGDLSVYWYQQSLDQGLQFLIQYYNGEERAKGNILERFSAQQFPDLHSELNLSSLELGDSALYFCASSVYASSSLSSYEQYFGPGTRLTVT.

The V and J genes are TRBV6-1 and TRBJ2-7, with D unclear. Germline V gene data show CDR1 as MNHNS and CDR2 as SASEGT. V lost 2 bases and J lost 1, with 6 bases in between. The CDR3 is made up of 13 amino acids. The CDR3 here is CASSERSSYEQYF. DNA of the CDR3: TGTGCCAGCAGTGAACGATCTTCCTACGAGCAGTACTTC.

This chain uses TRBV4-3 with TRBJ2-5; 8 bases map to TRBD1. The ends lost 4 bases at V and 5 bases at J; junction bases unmatched: 9. The CDR3 totals 15 residues. Germline loops: CDR1 LGHNA, CDR2 YSLEER. DNA for the CDR3: TGCGCCAGCAGCCCGCGCAGGGGGCTTAGGGAGACCCAGTACTTC. Translated, it gives CASSPRRGLRETQYF.

The rearrangement links TRBV5-6 to TRBJ2-3; 11 bases are shared with TRBD2. The CDR3 is made up of 16 amino acids. Germline lookup yields CDR1 SGHDT and CDR2 YYEEEE. With V trimmed by 2 bases and J by 5 bases, 7 bases remained unmatched. CDR3 bases: TGTGCCAGCAGCTTCGGACTAGCGGGTTTGGGAGATACGCAGTATTTT. Protein sequence: CASSFGLAGLGDTQYF.

Many counts were recorded for this clonotype. The chain recombines TRBV29-1 with TRBJ2-5, with D possibly TRBD1 on 6 matching bases. The CDR3 has 15 amino acids. The germline V and J ends were trimmed by 6 bases and 1 base, with 18 bases remaining between them. CDR1 SQVTM and CDR2 ANQGSEA come from the germline V gene. The CDR3, as DNA: TGCAGCGTGCACCCCGGACAGCATTTCCAAGAGACCCAGTACTTC. Amino acids: CSVHPGQHFQETQYF. The full variable domain, in which reference TRBV29-1 and TRBJ2-5 provide the parts outside the CDR3, is SAVISQKPSRDICQRGTSLTIQCQVDSQVTMMFWYRQQPGQSLTLIATANQGSEATYESGFVIDKFPISRPNLTFSTLTVSNMSPEDSSIYLCSVHPGQHFQETQYFGPGTRLLVL.

This clonotype was seen only a few times. The chain links TRBV4-1 to TRBJ1-4, with D perhaps TRBD1 (5 bases). The germline CDR1 and CDR2 sequences are MGHRA and YSYEKL. The CDR3 is 15 residues long. V gave up 2 bases and J gave up 5 bases, with 12 bases separating them. The CDR3 spells CASSQWRDPNEKLFF. The CDR3 bases are TGCGCCAGCAGCCAATGGCGGGACCCGAATGAAAAACTGTTTTTT.

This clonotype has a count of ten or more. The gene calls are TRBV27 and TRBJ2-5, with a weak D call TRBD1 (5 bases). This CDR3 region has 13 residues. The germline CDR1 and CDR2 sequences are MNHEY and SMNVEV (reference sequence). V dropped 5 bases and J dropped 5 bases, with 12 bases sitting between them. The CDR3 loop is CASSPAPGETQYF. CDR3 sequence (DNA): TGTGCCAGCAGTCCGGCCCCAGGGGAGACCCAGTACTTC.

The chain joins TRBV5-1 to TRBJ2-7; weak D call: TRBD2 (6 bases). Looked up from germline, CDR1 is SGHRS and CDR2 is YFSETQ. V was clipped by 3 bases and J by 5 bases, with 18 bases between them. The CDR3 has 15 amino acids. The CDR3 loop reads CASSSGGTYEDEQYF. DNA for the CDR3: TGCGCCAGCAGCTCCGGAGGGACCTATGAGGACGAGCAGTACTTC. Variable domain in full (rest from reference TRBV5-1 and TRBJ2-7): KAGVTQTPRYLIKTRGQQVTLSCSPISGHRSVSWYQQTPGQGLQFLFEYFSETQRNKGNFPGRFSGRQFSNSRSEMNVSTLELGDSALYLCASSSGGTYEDEQYFGPGTRLTVT.

This chain uses TRBV6-6 with TRBJ2-7, with 8 bases that match TRBD2. This CDR3 has 15 amino acids. Germline V gene lookup returns CDR1 MNHNY and CDR2 SVGAGI (reference sequence). Trimming took 6 bases from V and 3 from J; bases not matched to a gene: 10. The chain's CDR3 is CASRMRAGVSYEQYF. CDR3 DNA sequence: TGTGCCAGCAGGATGAGAGCGGGAGTTAGCTACGAGCAGTACTTC.

By proportion, this clonotype is large. This chain joins TRBV25-1 and TRBJ1-2; D might be TRBD1 (5 bases). CDR1 MGHDK and CDR2 SYGVNS come from the germline V gene. The CDR3 is 15 residues long. The V and J ends lost 2 bases and 3 bases respectively, with 13 bases between them. The CDR3 spells CASSETAEGDYGYTF. The CDR3 nucleotides are TGTGCCAGCAGTGAAACTGCAGAAGGGGACTATGGCTACACCTTC.

Only a few counts were recorded for this clonotype. The chain recombines TRBV9 with TRBJ2-6; TRBD1 matches 7 bases. This CDR3 has 19 residues. Germline V lookup: CDR1 SGDLS, CDR2 YYNGEE. After removal of 3 bases from V and 2 bases from J, the junction contained 14 bases not matched to a gene. The chain's CDR3 is CASSAPKQGTSTGANVLTF. The DNA for the CDR3 is TGTGCCAGCAGCGCCCCGAAACAGGGGACCTCCACTGGGGCCAACGTCCTGACTTTC.